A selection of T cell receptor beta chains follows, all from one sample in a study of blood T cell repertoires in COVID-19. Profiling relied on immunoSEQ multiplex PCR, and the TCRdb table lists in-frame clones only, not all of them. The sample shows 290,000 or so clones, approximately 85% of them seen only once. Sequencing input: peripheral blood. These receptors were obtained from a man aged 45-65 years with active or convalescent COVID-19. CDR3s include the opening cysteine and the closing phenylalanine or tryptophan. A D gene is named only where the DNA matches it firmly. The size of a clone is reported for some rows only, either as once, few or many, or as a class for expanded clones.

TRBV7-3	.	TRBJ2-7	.	TGTGCCAGCAGTCCGTCGGGGGGCGGAAACTCCTACGAGCAGTACTTC	CASSPSGGGNSYEQYF
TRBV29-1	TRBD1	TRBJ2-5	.	TGCAGCGCTGTAGGTCGAGGGACAGGGGATGCGGGGACCCAGTACTTC	CSAVGRGTGDAGTQYF
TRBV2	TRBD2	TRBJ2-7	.	TGTGCCAGCAGGCCTACTAGCGGGAGCTACGAGCAGTACTTC	CASRPTSGSYEQYF
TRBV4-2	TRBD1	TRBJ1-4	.	TGTGCCAGCAGCCAATCGACAGGGGATAATGAAAAACTGTTTTTT	CASSQSTGDNEKLFF
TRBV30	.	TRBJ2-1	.	TGTGCCTGGAGTTTGTTAGCGCACAGCTCCTACAATGAGCAGTTCTTC	CAWSLLAHSSYNEQFF
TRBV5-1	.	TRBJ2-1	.	TGCGCCAGCAGCCCTGCCGTGGGGACTTACAATGAGCAGTTCTTC	CASSPAVGTYNEQFF
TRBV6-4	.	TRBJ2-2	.	TGTGCCAGCAGTCAGAACACCGGGGAGCTGTTTTTT	CASSQNTGELFF
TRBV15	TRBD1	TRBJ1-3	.	TGTGCCACCAGCAGAGATTTGGGGAACAGGGGGACAGGAAACACCATATATTTT	CATSRDLGNRGTGNTIYF
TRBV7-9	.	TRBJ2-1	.	TGTGCCAGCAGCTTAAGTATGGGCGCCAATGAGCAGTTCTTC	CASSLSMGANEQFF
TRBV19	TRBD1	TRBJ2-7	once	TGTGCCAGTTCCCCGGGACAGAGGTACGAGCAGTACTTC	CASSPGQRYEQYF
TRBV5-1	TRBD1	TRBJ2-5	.	TGCGCCAGCAGCTTGGGACGCGGACAGGGGGCAAAAGAGACCCAGTACTTC	CASSLGRGQGAKETQYF
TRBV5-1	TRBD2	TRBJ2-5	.	TGCGCCAGCAGCTTGCCGGCGGGAGTTGGGGAGACCCAGTACTTC	CASSLPAGVGETQYF
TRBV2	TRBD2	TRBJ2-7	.	TGTGCCAGCAGTCGCGGACTAGCGGGAGGGTACGAGCAGTACTTC	CASSRGLAGGYEQYF
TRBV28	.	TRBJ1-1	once	TGTGCCAGCAGTCTTTACCTGTCGACGGGGAACACTGAAGCTTTCTTT	CASSLYLSTGNTEAFF
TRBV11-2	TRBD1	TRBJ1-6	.	TGTGCCAGCAGCACGGACAGGGGATCACCCCTCCACTTT	CASSTDRGSPLHF
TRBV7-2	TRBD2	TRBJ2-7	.	TGTGCCAGCAGCTTCGGATTAGGACTAGCGGGCTCCAGCTCCTACGAGCAGTACTTC	CASSFGLGLAGSSSYEQYF
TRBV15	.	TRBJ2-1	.	TGTGCCACCGGGGCAGGGGCGAGGAATGAGCAGTTCTTC	CATGAGARNEQFF
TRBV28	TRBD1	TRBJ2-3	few	TGTGCCAGCAGCCAGGAGGACAGGGGTAAGGGCACAGATACGCAGTATTTT	CASSQEDRGKGTDTQYF
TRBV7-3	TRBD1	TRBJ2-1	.	TGTGCCAGCAGCCCCGGGACAGGGAGCAATGAGCAGTTCTTC	CASSPGTGSNEQFF
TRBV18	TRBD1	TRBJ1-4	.	TGTGCCAGCTCATTGACAGGGGGCTTAGGCGAAAAACTGTTTTTT	CASSLTGGLGEKLFF
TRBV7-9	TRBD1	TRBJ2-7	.	TGTGCCAGCAGCATGGACAGGGGCCAGTACTTC	CASSMDRGQYF
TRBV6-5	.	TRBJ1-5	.	TGTGCCAGCAGCAGTTACCAGGGCCCCAATCAGCCCCAGCATTTT	CASSSYQGPNQPQHF
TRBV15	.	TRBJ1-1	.	TGTGCCACCAGCTCCCCCGAGGACAGCGCCATGAACACTGAAGCTTTCTTT	CATSSPEDSAMNTEAFF
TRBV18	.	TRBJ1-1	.	TGTGCCAGCTCACCTACAGCTAACACTGAAGCTTTCTTT	CASSPTANTEAFF
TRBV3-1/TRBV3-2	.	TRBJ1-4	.	TGTGCCAGCAGCCCCAGGGGTTTGGCGAATGAAAAACTGTTTTTT	CASSPRGLANEKLFF
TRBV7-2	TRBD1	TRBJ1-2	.	TGTGCCAGCAGCTCAGACAGGGGGCTCGCGAATGGCTACACCTTC	CASSSDRGLANGYTF
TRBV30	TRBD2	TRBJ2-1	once	TGTGCCTGGAGTGTAGTACTAGCGGGAGGGTCATACAATGAGCAGTTCTTC	CAWSVVLAGGSYNEQFF
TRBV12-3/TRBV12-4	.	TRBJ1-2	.	TGTGCCAGCAGTTACGGACAGACTGGCTACACCTTC	CASSYGQTGYTF
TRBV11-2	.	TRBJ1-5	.	TGTGCCAGCAGCTTAGGTAGTCGCCAGCCCCAGCATTTT	CASSLGSRQPQHF
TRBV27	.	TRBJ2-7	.	TGTGCCAGCAGTTTATACCAGGGTCCCTACGAGCAGTACTTC	CASSLYQGPYEQYF